A single sample gave rise to the 28 T cell receptor beta chains below, sequenced in a study of regulatory T cells in long-lasting Graves disease. Time point denoted: persistent/refractory GD, antithyroid drugs over 5 years with positive TRAb. There was RNA extracted from PBMCs, and the TCR library was made from it. Arm-PCR with iRepertoire HTBI primers amplified the CDR3 regions for these TCR beta libraries. From the multiplex PCR reads, TCRdb called clonotypes with MiXCR, one entry per CDR3 protein. The sample records 300,000 to 500,000 distinct CDR3 sequences, less than 25% being singletons. The sample here was peripheral blood mononuclear cells (PBMCs), taken when the disease was refractory, from a patient treated with antithyroid drugs. The receptors were sampled from a female donor with Graves disease.

V is TRBV6-5 and J is TRBJ2-7; the D gene is possibly TRBD1 (5 bases). The CDR3 has 14 amino acids. V was trimmed by 2 bases and J by 5 bases, leaving 13 bases between them. Germline CDR1 reads MNHEY; CDR2 reads SVGAGI. The CDR3 reads CASSYPGNENEQYF. In nucleotides, the CDR3 is TGTGCCAGCAGTTACCCAGGGAATGAGAACGAGCAGTACTTC.

The chain combines TRBV20-1 with TRBJ2-7; D is uncertain. The CDR3 is 14 amino acids. Germline V gene lookup returns CDR1 DFQATT and CDR2 SNEGSKA (reference sequence). Trimming took 7 bases from V and 4 from J, leaving 20 bases between them. CDR3 sequence reads: CSVTTSDLSYEQYF. The CDR3, as DNA: TGCAGTGTAACGACTTCAGACCTCTCGTACGAGCAGTACTTC.

This clonotype appeared a few times. V is TRBV7-9 and J is TRBJ2-5; D gene uncertain. V was clipped by 4 bases and J by 3 bases, with 12 bases between them. CDR1 SEHNR and CDR2 FQNEAQ come from the germline V gene (reference sequence). The CDR3 covers 14 residues. CDR3 protein: CASSSLVQKETQYF. The CDR3 nucleotides are TGTGCCAGCAGCTCCCTCGTCCAAAAAGAGACCCAGTACTTC.

The CDR3 is CASSIRGPSSGYTF. In DNA, the CDR3 is TGTGCCAGTAGTATACGGGGACCATCTAGCGGCTACACCTTC. The V gene is TRBV19, the J gene TRBJ1-2; D might be TRBD1 (5 bases). This CDR3 is 14 amino acids long. CDR1 is LNHDA and CDR2 is SQIVND in the germline V gene (reference sequence). V was pared by 2 bases and J by 8 bases, with 15 bases between. Together with reference TRBV19 and TRBJ1-2, the CDR3 gives the full variable domain: DGGITQSPKYLFRKEGQNVTLSCEQNLNHDAMYWYRQDPGQGLRLIYYSQIVNDFQKGDIAEGYSVSREKKESFPLTVTSAQKNPTAFYLCASSIRGPSSGYTFGSGTRLTVV.

Ten or more counts support this clonotype. The chain carries TRBV5-1 and TRBJ1-4; TRBD1 aligns across 7 bases. This CDR3 has 12 residues. The germline V gene encodes CDR1 SGHRS and CDR2 YFSETQ. After removal of 5 bases from V and 7 bases from J, the junction contained 2 bases not matched to a gene. The CDR3 nucleotides are TGCGCCAGCAGAGGGGACAGTGAAAAACTGTTTTTT. Protein sequence: CASRGDSEKLFF.

This clonotype was detected only a few times. The rearrangement joins TRBV27 to TRBJ2-2; 9 nucleotides line up with TRBD1. V trimming: 6 bases; J trimming: 6 bases; junction bases outside the gene matches: 5. From germline, CDR1 is MNHEY and CDR2 SMNVEV (reference sequence). The CDR3 loop spans 14 amino acids. The CDR3 nucleotides read TGTGCCAGCAGCGCACGGACAGGGGCCGGGGAGCTGTTTTTT. This codes for CASSARTGAGELFF.

The chain links TRBV10-2 to TRBJ2-2; D is uncertain. Germline V lookup: CDR1 WSHSY, CDR2 SAAADI. This CDR3 contains 14 residues. V lost 5 bases, J lost 7 bases, and 14 bases lay in between. The DNA for the CDR3 is TGCGCCAGCAGTAACAACAAGGCTAACGGGGAGCTGTTTTTT. This encodes CASSNNKANGELFF.

The chain carries TRBV2 and TRBJ2-1, with D possibly being TRBD1 or TRBD2 (5 bases each). Germline V gene sequence: CDR1 SNHLY, CDR2 FYNNEI. The CDR3 extends over 17 amino acids. V gave up 3 bases and J gave up 0 bases, with 15 bases separating them. For the CDR3, the DNA is TGTGCCAGCAGTGAGGTTCCGGGGCCCAGCTCCTACAATGAGCAGTTCTTC. Its protein is CASSEVPGPSSYNEQFF.

Concerning this clonotype itself: This sequence may be a read error, since a much larger clone differs from it by one base. V usage is TRBV15 and J usage is TRBJ2-5; TRBD1 is a possible D gene (5 bases). This CDR3 is 15 amino acids long. V lost 1 base and J lost 2, with 11 bases in between. Germline V gene data show CDR1 as LNHNV and CDR2 as YYDKDF (reference sequence). The DNA of the CDR3 is TGTGCCACCAGCAGAGGGGGCGGAGCACAAGAGACCCAGTACTTC. The encoded protein is CATSRGGGAQETQYF.

This clonotype occurred a few times. The V and J genes are TRBV29-1 and TRBJ2-7; D may be TRBD2 (5 bases). Deletions cut 4 bases from V and 6 bases from J, with 13 bases between. The CDR3 has 12 residues. Germline CDR1 is SQVTM and CDR2 is ANQGSEA. The CDR3 sequence: CSVGTGLAEQYF. CDR3 nucleotides: TGCAGCGTTGGGACCGGACTGGCCGAGCAGTACTTC.

The rearrangement links TRBV20-1 to TRBJ2-5, with 7 bases identical to TRBD2. The DNA end is a closer match to TRBJ2-7, so the J assignment may be wrong. CDR3 length: 16 residues. Germline V gene data show CDR1 as DFQATT and CDR2 as SNEGSKA (reference sequence). Here the CDR3 reads CSARDPSGESHYEQYF. CDR3 DNA: TGCAGTGCTAGGGACCCGAGCGGGGAATCCCACTACGAGCAGTACTTC.

This clonotype came up many times. The germline gene is not matched at one end of the junction; a read error may be the cause. This sequence joins TRBV5-1 and TRBJ1-5; possibly TRBD1 for D (6 bases). Looked up from germline, CDR1 is SGHRS and CDR2 is YFSETQ. The CDR3 sequence is 15 residues long. The CDR3 DNA sequence: TGTGCCAGCAGCTTAGAAGGTCAGGGGAATCAGCCCCAGCATTTT. This translates into CASSLEGQGNQPQHF.

The table lists this clonotype with a count of one. The rearrangement links TRBV12-3 or TRBV12-4 to TRBJ2-1; weak D call: TRBD2 (5 bases). Trimming left V 3 bases short and J 7 bases short, with 16 bases between. There are 15 residues in the CDR3. As DNA, the CDR3 is TGTGCCAGCAGTTTGGATGGTCCTCTAGCAAATGAGCAGTTCTTC. It codes for CASSLDGPLANEQFF.

This chain uses TRBV20-1 with TRBJ1-1; D unclear. This CDR3 has 14 residues. Germline V gene sequence: CDR1 DFQATT, CDR2 SNEGSKA (reference sequence). V lost 1 base and J 0 bases, leaving 9 bases between the germline ends. Here the CDR3 DNA reads TGCAGTGCTAGAGTCTTACCGATGAACACTGAAGCTTTCTTT. Translation: CSARVLPMNTEAFF.

Note on this clonotype: The junction departs from the called germline gene at one end, perhaps through a read error. The V gene is TRBV7-7, the J gene TRBJ2-5, with TRBD1 matching over 8 bases. Germline V gene sequence: CDR1 SSHAT, CDR2 FNYEAQ (reference sequence). The CDR3 extends over 17 amino acids. CDR3 nucleotides: TGTGCTAGCAGCTTAGTTGATGGCAGGGGGCTCCCAGAGACCCAGTACTTC. Translated: CASSLVDGRGLPETQYF.

In this sample, this clonotype turned up a few times. The genes are TRBV6-5 and TRBJ1-1, with D possibly TRBD1 on 6 matching bases. V lost 4 bases and J 0 bases, leaving 30 bases between the germline ends. CDR3 size: 21 residues. CDR1 and CDR2 from the germline V gene are MNHEY and SVGAGI. The CDR3 nucleotides are TGTGCCAGCAGTTCATACAGCGAATTCCGGGACACCTTAAGATTGAACACTGAAGCTTTCTTT. This sequence encodes CASSSYSEFRDTLRLNTEAFF.

This clonotype occurred many times. The genes are TRBV7-2 and TRBJ2-7; the D gene is possibly TRBD2 (5 bases). Germline-derived CDR1 and CDR2 are SGHTA and FQGNSA. The CDR3 loop spans 14 amino acids. V was trimmed by 8 bases and J by 0 bases, leaving 14 bases between them. The CDR3 nucleotides are TGTGCCAGCTCGAGGGCGTCAACCTCCTACGAGCAGTACTTC. Amino acids: CASSRASTSYEQYF.

In this sample, this clonotype turned up many times. The rearrangement links TRBV7-2 to TRBJ1-1; a weak D match, TRBD1 (6 bases). The germline V gene encodes CDR1 SGHTA and CDR2 FQGNSA. The CDR3 is 15 amino acids. Trimming took 6 bases from V and 4 from J, leaving 18 bases between them. The CDR3 DNA follows: TGTGCCAGCAGGCCGGAGTCAGGGGTGAGCACTGAAGCTTTCTTT. Protein product: CASRPESGVSTEAFF.

CDR3 protein: CASSPDIIRGYTF. The DNA of the CDR3 is TGTGCCAGCAGTCCGGACATCATAAGGGGCTACACCTTC. The rearrangement links TRBV6-2 or TRBV6-3 to TRBJ1-2; a weak D match, TRBD1 (5 bases). This CDR3 has 13 residues. Trimming took off 5 bases at V and 8 bases at J, with 15 bases between the two ends. From germline, CDR1 is MNHEY and CDR2 SVGEGT.

The sample holds many counts of this clonotype. The gene calls are TRBV30 and TRBJ1-1; D might be TRBD1 (5 bases). Trimming took off 4 bases at V and 3 bases at J, with 9 bases between the two ends. Germline V gives CDR1 GTSNPN, CDR2 SVGIG (reference sequence). The CDR3 is made up of 12 amino acids. The CDR3 nucleotides read TGTGCCTGGACGGGGACCGACACTGAAGCTTTCTTT. As protein: CAWTGTDTEAFF.

This clonotype was seen a few times. The CDR3 DNA sequence: TGTGCCAGCAGTGAACAAGGGGGGGATACGCAGTATTTT. This encodes CASSEQGGDTQYF. This chain connects TRBV2 to TRBJ2-3; D may match TRBD1 or TRBD2 (6 bases each). V was clipped by 2 bases and J by 6 bases, with 9 bases between them. The germline V gene encodes CDR1 SNHLY and CDR2 FYNNEI. The CDR3 contains 13 residues.

The chain recombines TRBV29-1 with TRBJ2-2; D is ambiguous. The CDR3 spans 13 residues. Between the trimmed V and J ends, which lost 3 bases and 0 bases, there was a span of 5 bases. The germline V gene encodes CDR1 SQVTM and CDR2 ANQGSEA. In DNA, the CDR3 is TGCAGCGTTGACATCCCGAACACCGGGGAGCTGTTTTTT. It encodes CSVDIPNTGELFF.

This chain uses TRBV13 with TRBJ2-1; 10 nucleotides agree with TRBD2. The germline CDR1 and CDR2 sequences are PRHDT and FYEKMQ (reference sequence). The V gene end was trimmed by 2 bases and the J gene end by 7 bases; junction bases not matched to a gene: 2. There are 14 residues in the CDR3. This chain's CDR3 is CASSLLAGENEQFF. CDR3 sequence (DNA): TGTGCCAGCAGCTTACTAGCGGGAGAGAATGAGCAGTTCTTC.

The rearrangement uses TRBV7-2 and TRBJ2-7, with 7 bases lining up with TRBD1. CDR1 and CDR2 from the germline V gene are SGHTA and FQGNSA. The CDR3 runs to 15 residues. V gave up 2 bases and J gave up 1 base; unmatched junction bases: 5. The chain's CDR3 is CASSLSQDRSYEQYF. The CDR3 DNA reads TGTGCCAGCAGCTTAAGCCAGGACAGGTCCTACGAGCAGTACTTC.

This clonotype was counted a few times. V is TRBV11-3 and J is TRBJ2-1; TRBD2 might be the D (6 bases). CDR1 is SGHNT, CDR2 YENEEA, per germline. Trimming removed 4 bases from V and 10 bases from J, with 8 bases in between. CDR3 length equals 11 residues. The CDR3 DNA is TGTGCCAGCAGCTCGGGGGTCGAGCAGTTCTTC. This sequence encodes CASSSGVEQFF.

The chain couples TRBV12-3 or TRBV12-4 to TRBJ2-3; a weak D match, TRBD2 (6 bases). V lost 3 bases and J 2 bases, leaving 9 bases between the germline ends. The CDR3 extends over 14 amino acids. The CDR3 region is CASSLEGFTDTQYF. In DNA, the CDR3 is TGTGCCAGCAGTTTGGAGGGCTTCACAGATACGCAGTATTTT.

This clonotype was seen a handful of times. The chain is built from TRBV27 and TRBJ2-1; 9 bases line up with TRBD2. Germline V lookup: CDR1 MNHEY, CDR2 SMNVEV (reference sequence). The CDR3 covers 17 residues. Trimming took 5 bases from V and 1 from J; bases not matched to a gene: 9. For the CDR3, the DNA is TGTGCCAGCAGTCCCGGGCTAGCGGGACTTTCCTACAATGAGCAGTTCTTC. This encodes CASSPGLAGLSYNEQFF.

V usage is TRBV7-2 and J usage is TRBJ2-3; possible D gene TRBD1, 6 bases. The CDR3 is made up of 12 amino acids. Trimming removed 2 bases at V and 7 bases at J, with 7 bases between. Germline lookup yields CDR1 SGHTA and CDR2 FQGNSA. The CDR3 spells CASSLTGHTQYF. Written as DNA, the CDR3 is TGTGCCAGCAGCTTAACAGGGCATACGCAGTATTTT.